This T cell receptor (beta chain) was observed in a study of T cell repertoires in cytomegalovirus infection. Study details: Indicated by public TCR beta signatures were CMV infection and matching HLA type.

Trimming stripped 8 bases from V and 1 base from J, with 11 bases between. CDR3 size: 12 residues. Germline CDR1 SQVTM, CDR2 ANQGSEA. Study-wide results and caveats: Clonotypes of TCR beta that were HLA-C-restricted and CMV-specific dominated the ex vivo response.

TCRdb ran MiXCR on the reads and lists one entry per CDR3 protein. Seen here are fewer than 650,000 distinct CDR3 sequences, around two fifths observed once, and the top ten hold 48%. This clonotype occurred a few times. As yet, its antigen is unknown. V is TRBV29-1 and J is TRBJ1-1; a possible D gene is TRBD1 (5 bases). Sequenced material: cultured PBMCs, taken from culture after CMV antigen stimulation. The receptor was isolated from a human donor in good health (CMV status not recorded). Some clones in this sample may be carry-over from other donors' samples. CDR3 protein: CSLGGANTEAFF. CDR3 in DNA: TGCAGCCTTGGAGGGGCGAACACTGAAGCTTTCTTT.